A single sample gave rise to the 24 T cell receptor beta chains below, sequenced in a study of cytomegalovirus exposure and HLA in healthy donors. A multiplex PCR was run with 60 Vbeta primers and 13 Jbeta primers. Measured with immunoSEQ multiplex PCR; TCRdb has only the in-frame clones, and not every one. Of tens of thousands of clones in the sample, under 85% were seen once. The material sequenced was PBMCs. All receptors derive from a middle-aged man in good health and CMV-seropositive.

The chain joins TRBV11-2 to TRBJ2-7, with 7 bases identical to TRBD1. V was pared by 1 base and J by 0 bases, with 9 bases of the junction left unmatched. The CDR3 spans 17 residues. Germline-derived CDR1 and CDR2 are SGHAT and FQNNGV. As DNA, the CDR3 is TGTGCCAGCAGCTTAGCTACTTCGGGACAGTTCTCCTACGAGCAGTACTTC. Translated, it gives CASSLATSGQFSYEQYF.

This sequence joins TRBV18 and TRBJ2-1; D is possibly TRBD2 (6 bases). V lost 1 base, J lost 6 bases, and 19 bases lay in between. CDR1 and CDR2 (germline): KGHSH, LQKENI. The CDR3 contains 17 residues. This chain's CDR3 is CASSPRSGTVPVNEQFF. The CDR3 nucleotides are TGTGCCAGCTCACCACGCTCAGGGACTGTTCCCGTCAATGAGCAGTTCTTC.

DNA for the CDR3: TGCGCCAGCAGCCATGGACAGGGAAGCTCCTACGAGCAGTACTTC. It encodes CASSHGQGSSYEQYF. The rearrangement links TRBV4-1 to TRBJ2-7; 8 nucleotides align to TRBD1. Per the germline V gene, CDR1 is MGHRA and CDR2 is YSYEKL. The CDR3 runs 15 residues. Trimming cost V 3 bases and J 0 bases; bases outside gene matches: 4.

CDR3 nucleotides: TGTGCCAGCAGACAGGGACAGGGGAAAAGAGAAACTGAAGCTTTCTTT. Encoded protein: CASRQGQGKRETEAFF. J is TRBJ1-1 and V is TRBV2, with TRBD1 matching 10 bases. Germline CDR1 reads SNHLY; CDR2 reads FYNNEI. The CDR3 length is 16 residues. V lost 6 bases and J lost 5; bases outside the gene matches: 12.

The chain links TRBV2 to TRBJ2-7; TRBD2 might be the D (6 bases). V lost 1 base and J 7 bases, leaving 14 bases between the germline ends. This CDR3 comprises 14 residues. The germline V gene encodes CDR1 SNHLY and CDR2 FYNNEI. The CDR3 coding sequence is TGTGCCAGCAGTGAAGGGACTGGACTATGGGAGCAGTACTTC. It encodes CASSEGTGLWEQYF.

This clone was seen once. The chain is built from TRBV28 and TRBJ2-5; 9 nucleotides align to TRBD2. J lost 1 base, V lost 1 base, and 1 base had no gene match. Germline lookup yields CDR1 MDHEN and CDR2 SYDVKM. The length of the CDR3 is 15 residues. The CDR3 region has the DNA TGTGCCAGCAGTTTATCTAGCGGGGTCCAAGAGACCCAGTACTTC. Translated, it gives CASSLSSGVQETQYF.

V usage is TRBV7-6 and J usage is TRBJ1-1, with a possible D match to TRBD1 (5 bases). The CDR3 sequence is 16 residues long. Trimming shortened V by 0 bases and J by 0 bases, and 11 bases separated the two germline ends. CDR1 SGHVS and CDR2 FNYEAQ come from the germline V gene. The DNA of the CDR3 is TGTGCCAGCAGCTTAGCCGGGGGAGGGATGAACACTGAAGCTTTCTTT. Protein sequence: CASSLAGGGMNTEAFF.

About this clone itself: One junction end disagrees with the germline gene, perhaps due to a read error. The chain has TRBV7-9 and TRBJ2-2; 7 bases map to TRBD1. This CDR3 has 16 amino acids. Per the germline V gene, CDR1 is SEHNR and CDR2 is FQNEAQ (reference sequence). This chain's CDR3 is CSSSLTGRGIYGELFF. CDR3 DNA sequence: TGTTCCAGCAGCTTAACCGGCAGGGGGATTTACGGGGAGCTGTTTTTT.

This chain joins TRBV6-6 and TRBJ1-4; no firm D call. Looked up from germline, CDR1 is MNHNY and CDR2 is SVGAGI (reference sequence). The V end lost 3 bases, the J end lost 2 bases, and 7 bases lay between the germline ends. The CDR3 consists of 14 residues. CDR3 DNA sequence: TGTGCCAGCAGTTATGCCCGGACTAATGAAAAACTGTTTTTT. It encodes CASSYARTNEKLFF.

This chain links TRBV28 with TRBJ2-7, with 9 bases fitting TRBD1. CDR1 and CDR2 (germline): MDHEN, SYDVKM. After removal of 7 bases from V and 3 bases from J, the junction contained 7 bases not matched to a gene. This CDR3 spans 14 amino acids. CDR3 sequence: CASILRGQGYEQYF. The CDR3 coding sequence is TGTGCCAGCATCCTTCGGGGACAGGGCTACGAGCAGTACTTC. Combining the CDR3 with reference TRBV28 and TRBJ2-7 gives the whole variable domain DVKVTQSSRYLVKRTGEKVFLECVQDMDHENMFWYRQDPGLGLRLIYFSYDVKMKEKGDIPEGYSVSREKKERFSLILESASTNQTSMYLCASILRGQGYEQYFGPGTRLTVT.

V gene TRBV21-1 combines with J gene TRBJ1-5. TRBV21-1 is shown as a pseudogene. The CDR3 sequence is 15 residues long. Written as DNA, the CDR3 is TGTGCCAGCAGCAAAGCCGGGGGGGCCGCTCAGCCCCAGCATTTT. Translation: CASSKAGGAAQPQHF.

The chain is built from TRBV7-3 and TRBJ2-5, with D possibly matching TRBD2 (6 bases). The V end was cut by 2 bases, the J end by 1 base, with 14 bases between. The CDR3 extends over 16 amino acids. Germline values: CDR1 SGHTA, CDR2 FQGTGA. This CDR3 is CASSLGLARGQETQYF. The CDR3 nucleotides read TGTGCCAGCAGCTTAGGGCTAGCGCGGGGCCAAGAGACCCAGTACTTC.

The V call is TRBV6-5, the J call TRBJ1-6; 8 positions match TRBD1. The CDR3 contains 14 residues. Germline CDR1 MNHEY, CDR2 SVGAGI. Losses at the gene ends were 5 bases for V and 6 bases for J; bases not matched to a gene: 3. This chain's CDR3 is CASSRDRLNSPLHF. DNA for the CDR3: TGTGCCAGCAGTCGGGACAGGCTTAATTCACCCCTCCACTTT.

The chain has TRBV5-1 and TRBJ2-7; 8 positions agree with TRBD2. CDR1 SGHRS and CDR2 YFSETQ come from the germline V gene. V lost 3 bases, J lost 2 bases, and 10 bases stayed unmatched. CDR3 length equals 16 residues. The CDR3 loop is CASSSPSSGGAYEQYF. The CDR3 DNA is TGCGCCAGCAGCTCTCCCTCCAGCGGGGGCGCCTACGAGCAGTACTTC.

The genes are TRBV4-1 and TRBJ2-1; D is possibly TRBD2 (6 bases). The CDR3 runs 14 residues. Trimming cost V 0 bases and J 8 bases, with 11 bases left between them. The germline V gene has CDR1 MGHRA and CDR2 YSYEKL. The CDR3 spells CASSQDVGSYEQFF. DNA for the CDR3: TGCGCCAGCAGCCAAGATGTCGGGAGTTATGAGCAGTTCTTC.

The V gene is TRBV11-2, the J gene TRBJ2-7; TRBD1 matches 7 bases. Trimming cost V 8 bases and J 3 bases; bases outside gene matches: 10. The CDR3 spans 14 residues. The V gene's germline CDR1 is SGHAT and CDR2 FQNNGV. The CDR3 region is CASGLTGSNYEQYF. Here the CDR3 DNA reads TGTGCCAGCGGACTGACAGGGAGCAACTACGAGCAGTACTTC.

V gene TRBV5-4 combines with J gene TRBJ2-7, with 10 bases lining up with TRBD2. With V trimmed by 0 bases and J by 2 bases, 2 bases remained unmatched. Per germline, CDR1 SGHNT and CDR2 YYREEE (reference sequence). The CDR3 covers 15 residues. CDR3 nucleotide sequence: TGTGCCAGCAGCTTGGGGACTAGCGGTACCTACGAGCAGTACTTC. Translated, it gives CASSLGTSGTYEQYF.

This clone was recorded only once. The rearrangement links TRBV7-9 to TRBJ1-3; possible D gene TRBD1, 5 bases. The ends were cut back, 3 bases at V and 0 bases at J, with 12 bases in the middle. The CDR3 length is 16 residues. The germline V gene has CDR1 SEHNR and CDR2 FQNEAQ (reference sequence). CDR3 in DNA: TGTGCCAGCAGCTTCGAGGACACAATCTCTGGAAACACCATATATTTT. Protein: CASSFEDTISGNTIYF.

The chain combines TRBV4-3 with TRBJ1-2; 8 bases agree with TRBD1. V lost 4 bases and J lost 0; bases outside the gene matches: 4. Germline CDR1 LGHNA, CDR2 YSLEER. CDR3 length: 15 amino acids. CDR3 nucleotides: TGCGCCAGCAGCCCACAGGGGGTCTCTAACTATGGCTACACCTTC. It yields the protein CASSPQGVSNYGYTF.

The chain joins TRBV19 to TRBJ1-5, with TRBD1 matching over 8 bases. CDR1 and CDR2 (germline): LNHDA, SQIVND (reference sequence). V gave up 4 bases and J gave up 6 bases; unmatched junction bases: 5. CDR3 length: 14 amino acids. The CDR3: CASSTQGAGQPQHF. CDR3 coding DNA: TGTGCCAGTAGTACCCAGGGGGCTGGTCAGCCCCAGCATTTT.

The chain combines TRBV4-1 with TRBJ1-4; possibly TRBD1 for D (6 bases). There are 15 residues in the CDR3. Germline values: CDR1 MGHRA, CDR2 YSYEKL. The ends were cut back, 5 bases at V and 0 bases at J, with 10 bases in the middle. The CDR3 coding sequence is TGCGCCAGCAGCACCCGACAGGCAACTAATGAAAAACTGTTTTTT. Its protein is CASSTRQATNEKLFF.

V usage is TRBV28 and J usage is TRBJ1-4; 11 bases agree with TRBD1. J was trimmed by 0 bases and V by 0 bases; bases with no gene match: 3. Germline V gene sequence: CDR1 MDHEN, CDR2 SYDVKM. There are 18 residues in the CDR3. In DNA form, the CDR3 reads TGTGCCAGCAGTTTATGGGACAGGGGGCTTTCAACTAATGAAAAACTGTTTTTT. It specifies CASSLWDRGLSTNEKLFF.

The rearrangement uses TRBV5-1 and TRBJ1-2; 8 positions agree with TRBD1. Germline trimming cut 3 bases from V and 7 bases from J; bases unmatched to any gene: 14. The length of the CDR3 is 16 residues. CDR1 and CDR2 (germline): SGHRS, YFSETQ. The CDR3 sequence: CASSSKGQDPGFGYTF. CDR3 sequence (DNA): TGCGCCAGCAGCTCGAAGGGACAGGACCCGGGCTTTGGCTACACCTTC.

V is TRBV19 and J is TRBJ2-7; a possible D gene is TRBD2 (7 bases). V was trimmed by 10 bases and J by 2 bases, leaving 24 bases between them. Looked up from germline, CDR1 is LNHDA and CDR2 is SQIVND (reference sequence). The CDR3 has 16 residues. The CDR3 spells CATPGGRDTLTYEQYF. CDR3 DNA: TGTGCCACCCCTGGAGGGAGGGACACATTAACCTACGAGCAGTACTTC.